This passage covers 11 T cell receptor beta chains from one sample sequenced in a study of beta chain features in type 1 diabetes. The whole isolated RNA underwent reverse transcription, so sequencing captured expressed TCRB transcripts. Clones were sequenced by immunoSEQ multiplex PCR, and TCRdb holds only the in-frame ones, with some missing. The table lists around 350,000 clones, around 12% of them singletons. The sample comprised naive CD4+ T cells from blood. The receptors were sampled from a young man in good health.

This clone has more than one count but fewer than ten. The chain carries TRBV28 and TRBJ2-3, with D tentatively TRBD1 (5 bases). This CDR3 is built from 15 residues. V gave up 6 bases and J gave up 1 base, with 14 bases separating them. CDR1 and CDR2 (germline): MDHEN, SYDVKM. In DNA form, the CDR3 reads TGTGCCAGCAGCAAAAGGGGCGGCGGCACAGATACGCAGTATTTT. This gives the protein CASSKRGGGTDTQYF.

This clone was counted only a few times. The rearrangement joins TRBV10-3 to TRBJ2-3, with TRBD1 matching over 8 bases. This CDR3 region has 15 residues. Germline CDR1 is ENHRY and CDR2 is SYGVKD. J gave up 2 bases and V 5 bases, and 6 bases lay outside the gene matches. DNA for the CDR3: TGTGCCATCAGTCCCCGGACAGGGACCACAGATACGCAGTATTTT. It translates to CAISPRTGTTDTQYF.

The chain couples TRBV30 to TRBJ1-6, with D tentatively TRBD1 (6 bases). The CDR3 spans 12 residues. Per germline, CDR1 GTSNPN and CDR2 SVGIG (reference sequence). V was cut by 5 bases and J by 9 bases, with 11 bases left in between. CDR3 sequence: CAWHRDRSPLHF. The CDR3 coding sequence is TGTGCCTGGCACAGGGACCGTTCACCCCTCCACTTT.

The chain combines TRBV7-2 with TRBJ2-4, with TRBD2 as a possible D gene (6 bases). The length of the CDR3 is 14 residues. V lost 1 base and J lost 8, with 12 bases in between. Germline CDR1 SGHTA, CDR2 FQGNSA. CDR3 amino acids: CASSLGSGEDIQYF. Here the CDR3 DNA reads TGTGCCAGCAGCTTAGGGTCCGGGGAGGACATTCAGTACTTC.

The chain is built from TRBV30 and TRBJ2-2; D is possibly TRBD1 (5 bases). The CDR3 runs 14 residues. V lost 4 bases, J lost 0 bases, and 9 bases lay in between. The germline V gene has CDR1 GTSNPN and CDR2 SVGIG (reference sequence). The CDR3 protein is CAWKGPTNTGELFF. The CDR3 DNA follows: TGTGCCTGGAAGGGGCCGACGAACACCGGGGAGCTGTTTTTT.

In the case of this clone: Other DNA sequences from this sample encode an identical CDR3 as well. The chain recombines TRBV9 with TRBJ1-2; D call uncertain. Germline values: CDR1 SGDLS, CDR2 YYNGEE. V was shortened by 2 bases and J by 4 bases, with 9 bases between the two germline ends. CDR3 length: 13 residues. DNA for the CDR3: TGTGCCAGCAGCGTGTCAGGAAGCTATGGCTACACCTTC. Translating it yields CASSVSGSYGYTF.

This clone was seen only a few times. The V and J genes are TRBV5-6 and TRBJ2-3, with TRBD2 matching over 7 bases. Trimming removed 4 bases from V and 0 bases from J; junction bases left unmatched: 11. The germline V gene encodes CDR1 SGHDT and CDR2 YYEEEE. This CDR3 spans 17 amino acids. This chain's CDR3 is CASSSQGGRISTDTQYF. CDR3 nucleotides: TGTGCCAGCAGCAGTCAGGGAGGGCGGATTAGCACAGATACGCAGTATTTT.

There are a few counts of this clone. The rearrangement uses TRBV28 and TRBJ2-3, with D possibly matching TRBD2 (7 bases). CDR3 length: 16 amino acids. Per germline, CDR1 MDHEN and CDR2 SYDVKM. V was pared by 5 bases and J by 0 bases, with 15 bases between. The CDR3 DNA follows: TGTGCCAGCAGTCCCGCCGGGGGGCGAAGCACAGATACGCAGTATTTT. Translation gives CASSPAGGRSTDTQYF.

The CDR3 sequence is CASKQGTGYEKLFF. CDR3 nucleotides: TGCGCCAGCAAGCAGGGGACAGGGTATGAAAAACTGTTTTTT. V and J are TRBV4-3 and TRBJ1-4; 9 nucleotides line up with TRBD1. From germline, CDR1 is LGHNA and CDR2 YSLEER. The CDR3 consists of 14 residues. V was clipped by 7 bases and J by 6 bases; unmatched bases: 6.

CDR3 protein: CASSVATGERSGANVLTF. The DNA of the CDR3 is TGTGCCAGCAGCGTAGCTACGGGGGAAAGGTCTGGGGCCAACGTCCTGACTTTC. The rearrangement uses TRBV9 and TRBJ2-6; maybe TRBD2 (6 bases). The V end was cut by 0 bases, the J end by 1 base, with 14 bases between. The CDR3 is 18 amino acids. Per germline, CDR1 SGDLS and CDR2 YYNGEE.

This clone was recorded a few times. CDR3 sequence: CAIRPDRATGELFF. CDR3 DNA: TGTGCCATCAGGCCGGACAGAGCCACCGGGGAGCTGTTTTTT. This chain links TRBV10-3 with TRBJ2-2, with TRBD1 as a possible D gene (6 bases). V was cut by 6 bases and J by 4 bases, with 12 bases left in between. The germline gives CDR1 ENHRY, CDR2 SYGVKD. The CDR3 has 14 residues.